One T cell receptor (beta chain) is described in this entry. Its cognate antigen has yet to be identified. Base quality data are lacking; no much larger clone is found one base away. Collaborating institutions collected whole blood in K2EDTA tubes following their own protocols. For TCRbeta analysis, collaborators shipped samples in one of three forms: frozen whole blood, isolated PBMCs, or DNA extracted from either of those sample types. TCRbeta CDR3 regions were amplified from genomic DNA using the immunoSEQ Assay, a bias-controlled multiplex PCR. The original pipeline was this. The number of nucleated cells in each sample was estimated by amplification of reference gene primers within the assay. To quantify the absolute abundance of each unique TCRbeta CDR3 rearrangement, sequence reads were collapsed and filtered. For each sample, productive Simpson clonality was calculated as the square root of Simpson's diversity index across productive rearrangements. Not all clones reach the TCRdb copy of this immuneACCESS table, which keeps in-frame sequences only. Checked studies attribute under half of the gap to unresolved V genes and leave the rest unexplained. That table is the source of V, J and clone size, and D and trimming were worked out from the DNA. This sample holds about 110,000 clones; around 85% were observed only once. Of the sample, less than 25% falls within the top ten clones.

The sample belongs to a study of blood T cell repertoires in COVID-19 (dated by TCRdb to the early 2020s). For the wider study: Samples covering the acute and convalescent phases of COVID-19 were provided by collaborators in the United States, Italy and Spain. The prospective study material was composed of cDNA or gDNA derived from T cells, B-cell-depleted T cells, or PBMCs. Subjects who had been exposed to COVID-19, were actively infected with it, or had recovered from it provided the deeply sampled blood TCRbeta repertoires that made up the dataset. The repertoires were made available in a free public database intended to serve as a resource for research on the immune response to SARS-CoV-2. Samples came from the ongoing ImmuneRACE study (first 160 participants) plus 1,254 subjects from 6 global collaborators. Nearly every sample came with metadata listing a de-identified subject ID, COVID-19 status, age in years and sex. HLA class I and class II types, where available, came from metadata supplied by the sample provider rather than from assay-based typing.

Points the paper makes about the study in general: The quantity of clinical and demographic metadata differed by source and by participant and was supplied without curation.

This TCR was sampled from a man aged 65 to 85 with active or convalescent COVID-19. Sequenced: peripheral blood.

CDR3 protein: CASSLDRLNEQYF. DNA sequence: TGTGCCAGCAGCTTAGATCGTCTTAACGAGCAGTACTTC. The rearranged segments are TRBV11-3 and TRBJ2-7; no D gene is confidently identified. The CDR3 measures 13 amino acids from cysteine to phenylalanine. Solely the CDR3 DNA is kept, with 39 bases framed from the first base. Trimming at the junction amounts to 0 bases on V and 5 bases on J, and the germline ends lie 8 bases apart. The germline V gene gives CDR1 as SGHNT and CDR2 as YENEEA.